Listed here are 24 T cell receptor beta chains from one sample, sequenced in a study of OX40 agonist ivuxolimab in advanced cancers. The table came from immunoSEQ multiplex PCR; TCRdb's copy has only in-frame clones and leaves some out. Of roughly 20,000 clones detected, about 83% appear once; the ten largest clones hold over 15%. The material was CD4+ or CD8+ T cells sorted from blood, obtained in a trial of the OX40 agonist ivuxolimab. These receptors all come from an adult with an advanced solid tumor such as melanoma, head and neck, liver or kidney cancer.

This clone has a single count. This chain links TRBV9 with TRBJ2-7, with D possibly being TRBD2 (5 bases). Germline V gene lookup returns CDR1 SGDLS and CDR2 YYNGEE. V lost 0 bases and J lost 0, with 10 bases in between. CDR3 length: 15 residues. The CDR3 nucleotides are TGTGCCAGCAGCGTAGCTGGGGAGATCTCCTACGAGCAGTACTTC. Translation: CASSVAGEISYEQYF. The full variable domain, its missing parts supplied by reference TRBV9 and TRBJ2-7, is DSGVTQTPKHLITATGQRVTLRCSPRSGDLSVYWYQQSLDQGLQFLIQYYNGEERAKGNILERFSAQQFPDLHSELNLSSLELGDSALYFCASSVAGEISYEQYFGPGTRLTVT.

The rearrangement joins TRBV27 to TRBJ2-5, with 7 nucleotides matching TRBD2. V was clipped by 5 bases and J by 1 base; unmatched bases: 7. Germline CDR1 is MNHEY and CDR2 is SMNVEV (reference sequence). The CDR3 runs to 15 residues. The CDR3 DNA reads TGTGCCAGCAGTGGCCCCGGGGAGGGCCAAGAGACCCAGTACTTC. It specifies CASSGPGEGQETQYF.

J is TRBJ2-2 and V is TRBV6-6; D may be TRBD2 (6 bases). CDR1 and CDR2 from the germline V gene are MNHNY and SVGAGI (reference sequence). The V and J ends lost 7 bases and 3 bases respectively, with 12 bases between them. This CDR3 comprises 14 residues. The CDR3 protein is CASTGGPYTGELFF. CDR3 coding DNA: TGTGCCAGCACCGGGGGACCTTACACCGGGGAGCTGTTTTTT.

The genes are TRBV13 and TRBJ1-1; possibly TRBD1 for D (5 bases). V lost 3 bases to trimming and J lost 1 base, with 12 bases between them. The CDR3 runs 15 residues. Germline-derived CDR1 and CDR2 are PRHDT and FYEKMQ (reference sequence). The CDR3 nucleotides read TGTGCCAGCAGCTTCTCATCTGGGGCGAACACTGAAGCTTTCTTT. Translating it yields CASSFSSGANTEAFF.

V gene TRBV7-2 combines with J gene TRBJ2-3, with 10 bases aligning to TRBD2. V trimming: 4 bases; J trimming: 2 bases; junction bases outside the gene matches: 9. There are 17 residues in the CDR3. CDR1 is SGHTA and CDR2 is FQGNSA in the germline V gene. As DNA, the CDR3 is TGTGCCAGCAGCTCGTCCCTAGCGGGGGCCGTCACAGATACGCAGTATTTT. This gives the protein CASSSSLAGAVTDTQYF. Full variable domain (rest looked up from reference TRBV7-2 and TRBJ2-3): GAGVSQSPSNKVTEKGKDVELRCDPISGHTALYWYRQSLGQGLEFLIYFQGNSAPDKSGLPSDRFSAERTGGSVSTLTIQRTQQEDSAVYLCASSSSLAGAVTDTQYFGPGTRLTVL.

This clone turned up a few times. V is TRBV4-1 and J is TRBJ1-4; D is undetermined. V gave up 0 bases and J gave up 1 base, with 12 bases separating them. Germline V CDR1 and CDR2: MGHRA, YSYEKL. The CDR3 covers 17 residues. CDR3 sequence (DNA): TGCGCCAGCAGCCAAGATAGTGTGCTACAAACTAATGAAAAACTGTTTTTT. As protein: CASSQDSVLQTNEKLFF.

This chain uses TRBV19 with TRBJ2-7; D is tentatively TRBD1 or TRBD2 (6 bases each). Looked up from germline, CDR1 is LNHDA and CDR2 is SQIVND (reference sequence). The CDR3 has 13 amino acids. The germline V and J ends were trimmed by 3 bases and 7 bases, with 13 bases remaining between them. CDR3 sequence: CASSMNGGLEQYF. In nucleotides, the CDR3 is TGTGCCAGTAGTATGAATGGGGGGCTAGAGCAGTACTTC.

This sequence joins TRBV10-3 and TRBJ1-2, with TRBD1 as a possible D gene (5 bases). CDR1 and CDR2 (germline): ENHRY, SYGVKD. The V and J ends lost 2 bases and 3 bases respectively, with 10 bases between them. CDR3 length equals 14 residues. CDR3 coding DNA: TGTGCCATCAGTGAGGGGGCTCGTTACTATGGCTACACCTTC. It yields the protein CAISEGARYYGYTF.

The rearrangement uses TRBV6-1 and TRBJ2-7; 9 bases are a match to TRBD2. Losses at the gene ends were 2 bases for V and 5 bases for J; bases not matched to a gene: 13. The CDR3 runs to 17 residues. Germline V gives CDR1 MNHNS, CDR2 SASEGT. CDR3 in DNA: TGTGCCAGCAGTGAATGGGTTAGCGGGAGTTTAAAAAACGAGCAGTACTTC. Amino acid sequence: CASSEWVSGSLKNEQYF.

The V call is TRBV28, the J call TRBJ1-4; D is possibly TRBD1 (6 bases). CDR3 length: 14 residues. Trimming removed 0 bases from V and 5 bases from J, with 7 bases in between. Germline V gene sequence: CDR1 MDHEN, CDR2 SYDVKM. The CDR3 sequence: CASSLWDRNEKLFF. The DNA of the CDR3 is TGTGCCAGCAGTTTATGGGACAGAAATGAAAAACTGTTTTTT. The whole variable domain, remainder taken from reference TRBV28 and TRBJ1-4, is DVKVTQSSRYLVKRTGEKVFLECVQDMDHENMFWYRQDPGLGLRLIYFSYDVKMKEKGDIPEGYSVSREKKERFSLILESASTNQTSMYLCASSLWDRNEKLFFGSGTQLSVL.

This clone was observed once. The chain recombines TRBV13 with TRBJ1-1; 7 bases map to TRBD1. CDR1 and CDR2 (germline): PRHDT, FYEKMQ (reference sequence). This CDR3 spans 13 amino acids. V was clipped by 4 bases and J by 4 bases; unmatched bases: 3. The CDR3 loop is CASSYRGGTEAFF. CDR3 coding DNA: TGTGCCAGCAGCTACAGGGGAGGCACTGAAGCTTTCTTT.

The chain is built from TRBV6-5 and TRBJ1-2; the match to TRBD1 covers 11 bases. This CDR3 contains 16 residues. Germline loops: CDR1 MNHEY, CDR2 SVGAGI. J lost 4 bases, V lost 0 bases, and 4 bases had no gene match. The CDR3 sequence is CASSYSRTGGFYGYTF. CDR3 coding DNA: TGTGCCAGCAGTTACTCGAGGACAGGGGGCTTCTATGGCTACACCTTC.

The chain links TRBV7-9 to TRBJ1-2, with D tentatively TRBD1 (5 bases). The CDR3 loop spans 14 amino acids. The ends were cut back, 1 base at V and 5 bases at J, with 11 bases in the middle. Germline CDR1 and CDR2: SEHNR and FQNEAQ (reference sequence). CDR3: CASSLVDSGYGYTF. The DNA of the CDR3 is TGTGCCAGCAGCTTAGTCGACAGTGGGTATGGCTACACCTTC.

V gene TRBV4-1 combines with J gene TRBJ2-2, with TRBD1 as a possible D gene (6 bases). CDR3 size: 12 residues. The germline CDR1 and CDR2 sequences are MGHRA and YSYEKL. This CDR3 is CAGQRNTGELFF. Written as DNA, the CDR3 is TGCGCTGGACAGCGGAACACCGGGGAGCTGTTTTTT.

V gene TRBV27 combines with J gene TRBJ2-7; 10 bases match TRBD2. The CDR3 is made up of 15 amino acids. Per the germline V gene, CDR1 is MNHEY and CDR2 is SMNVEV (reference sequence). The V gene end was trimmed by 0 bases and the J gene end by 6 bases; junction bases not matched to a gene: 5. The chain's CDR3 is CASSLSLAGASEQYF. CDR3 in DNA: TGTGCCAGCAGTTTATCCCTAGCGGGGGCCAGCGAGCAGTACTTC.

The rearrangement joins TRBV6-5 to TRBJ2-1; 10 bases are a match to TRBD2. This CDR3 comprises 15 residues. The J segment lost 6 bases and the V segment lost 4 bases, leaving 6 bases of the junction unmatched. Germline CDR1 is MNHEY and CDR2 is SVGAGI. The CDR3 bases are TGTGCCAGCAGTTCTCTAGCGGGAGAAATCAATGAGCAGTTCTTC. Protein sequence: CASSSLAGEINEQFF.

This clone was detected only a few times. The rearrangement links TRBV7-9 to TRBJ2-2; perhaps TRBD2 as D (5 bases). CDR3 length: 13 amino acids. Germline CDR1 SEHNR, CDR2 FQNEAQ (reference sequence). V shed 5 bases and J shed 6 bases, with 10 bases lying between them. The CDR3 loop is CASSPPAAGELFF. Written as DNA, the CDR3 is TGTGCCAGCAGCCCCCCAGCGGCCGGGGAGCTGTTTTTT.

This clone was detected once. J is TRBJ2-5 and V is TRBV4-1, with D unresolved. The J call may be mistaken, given a closer DNA end match to TRBJ2-7. This CDR3 has 15 amino acids. In germline, CDR1 is MGHRA, CDR2 YSYEKL. The CDR3 here is CASSQVLDGGYEQYF. In nucleotides, the CDR3 is TGCGCCAGCAGCCAAGTTCTGGACGGTGGATACGAGCAGTACTTC.

The chain employs TRBV28 and TRBJ2-3, with 11 bases lining up with TRBD2. CDR1 and CDR2 from the germline V gene are MDHEN and SYDVKM. The CDR3 consists of 14 residues. V gave up 7 bases and J gave up 5 bases; unmatched junction bases: 5. CDR3 amino acids: CASTIAGGIDTQYF. CDR3 in DNA: TGTGCCAGCACAATAGCGGGGGGGATAGATACGCAGTATTTT. Full variable domain (rest looked up from reference TRBV28 and TRBJ2-3): DVKVTQSSRYLVKRTGEKVFLECVQDMDHENMFWYRQDPGLGLRLIYFSYDVKMKEKGDIPEGYSVSREKKERFSLILESASTNQTSMYLCASTIAGGIDTQYFGPGTRLTVL.

The CDR3 is CSTKLAGRGNEQFF. CDR3 DNA sequence: TGCAGCACCAAGCTAGCGGGAAGAGGGAATGAGCAGTTCTTC. This chain uses TRBV29-1 with TRBJ2-1; TRBD2 matches at 9 bases. J was trimmed by 7 bases and V by 8 bases; bases with no gene match: 12. Germline-derived CDR1 and CDR2 are SQVTM and ANQGSEA. The CDR3 totals 14 residues.

This clone is deemed medium-sized. The V call is TRBV28, the J call TRBJ1-1, with unresolved D. The CDR3 contains 14 residues. V shed 5 bases and J shed 1 base, with 11 bases lying between them. The V gene's germline CDR1 is MDHEN and CDR2 SYDVKM. CDR3 protein: CASSPPFKNTEAFF. The CDR3, as DNA: TGTGCCAGCAGTCCCCCGTTTAAGAACACTGAAGCTTTCTTT.

The chain uses TRBV10-3 and TRBJ2-7; no clear D gene. CDR1 and CDR2 (germline): ENHRY, SYGVKD. V lost 1 base and J 0 bases, leaving 10 bases between the germline ends. The CDR3 consists of 15 residues. CDR3 nucleotides: TGTGCCATCAGTGAGTTCGGCGGCAACTCCTACGAGCAGTACTTC. Translation gives CAISEFGGNSYEQYF.

Only one count was recorded for this clone. J is TRBJ2-2 and V is TRBV30; 10 nucleotides agree with TRBD2. Trimming took 2 bases from V and 7 from J; bases not matched to a gene: 1. Per germline, CDR1 GTSNPN and CDR2 SVGIG (reference sequence). The CDR3 consists of 13 residues. The CDR3 protein is CAWSSSGSGELFF. The CDR3 bases are TGTGCCTGGAGTTCTAGCGGGAGCGGGGAGCTGTTTTTT.

The J gene is TRBJ1-2, the V gene TRBV5-4; 8 bases line up with TRBD1. Germline CDR1 SGHNT, CDR2 YYREEE (reference sequence). J was trimmed by 8 bases and V by 0 bases; bases with no gene match: 3. The CDR3 sequence is 13 residues long. The CDR3 here is CASSLGTGLGYTF. The CDR3 bases are TGTGCCAGCAGCTTGGGGACAGGGCTCGGCTACACCTTC.